Below, 9 T cell receptor beta chains from the same sample are listed, as sequenced in a study of blood T cells in healthy people across ages. Next came a second PCR, run for roughly 6 to 11 cycles, which used a sample-barcoded 5' primer along with a J-beta primer mix. MiXCR, run by TCRdb on the 5' RACE reads, gives a single entry per CDR3 protein. The profile shows 1.5 million to 2 million distinct CDR3 sequences, roughly 32% of them singletons. Sequenced sample: blood. The receptors stem from a woman between 25 and 40 years old in good health.

The sample holds many counts of this clonotype. This may be a read error, as it is one base from a much larger clone. The V call is TRBV4-1, the J call TRBJ2-5; tentative D call: TRBD2 (6 bases). CDR1 and CDR2 (germline): MGHRA, YSYEKL. Trimming took 2 bases from V and 5 from J, leaving 12 bases between them. This CDR3 has 14 residues. The CDR3 region is CASSQPGDWETQYF. CDR3 sequence (DNA): TGCGCCAGCAGCCAACCGGGAGACTGGGAGACCCAGTACTTC.

There are a few counts of this clonotype. The V gene is TRBV7-9, the J gene TRBJ2-5; TRBD2 matches 9 bases. CDR1 is SEHNR and CDR2 is FQNEAQ in the germline V gene (reference sequence). The V segment lost 3 bases and the J segment 2 bases; nucleotides outside the gene matches: 7. CDR3 length: 16 residues. The CDR3: CASSFTLAGGQETQYF. In DNA form, the CDR3 reads TGTGCCAGCAGCTTTACACTAGCGGGCGGACAAGAGACCCAGTACTTC.

This chain connects TRBV5-5 to TRBJ1-2, with no clear D. With 4 bases removed from V and 7 bases from J, the gap between germline ends came to 14 bases. The CDR3 sequence is 13 residues long. Germline assignment: CDR1 SGHKS and CDR2 YYEKEE (reference sequence). The CDR3: CASSPPVLGGYTF. CDR3 in DNA: TGTGCCAGCAGCCCTCCCGTCTTGGGTGGCTACACCTTC.

The sample holds one count of this clonotype. This CDR3 is missing its conserved last phenylalanine or tryptophan, likely due to a read error. The chain has TRBV7-9 and TRBJ2-7, with 9 bases identical to TRBD2. CDR3 size: 14 residues. The V segment lost 1 base and the J segment 6 bases; nucleotides outside the gene matches: 4. Germline CDR1 reads SEHNR; CDR2 reads FQNEAQ (reference sequence). In DNA form, the CDR3 reads TGTGCCAGCAGCTTAGTGGCGGGAGGGCCCGAGCAGTACTGC. Translating gives CASSLVAGGPEQYC.

This clonotype appeared many times. A much larger clone lies one base from this, so it may be a read error. J is TRBJ1-2 and V is TRBV4-2; tentatively, D is TRBD1 (5 bases). V gave up 1 base and J gave up 7 bases, with 16 bases separating them. CDR1 is LGHNA and CDR2 is YNFKEQ in the germline V gene. CDR3 length equals 15 residues. The CDR3 region is CASSQGMGGWSGYTF. DNA for the CDR3: TGTGCCAGCAGCCAAGGGATGGGGGGGTGGAGTGGCTACACCTTC.

This clonotype was counted a few times. The chain carries TRBV3-1 and TRBJ1-2; 9 bases line up with TRBD1. This CDR3 is 14 amino acids long. Germline trimming cut 0 bases from V and 7 bases from J; bases unmatched to any gene: 3. Germline loops: CDR1 LGHDT, CDR2 YNNKEL (reference sequence). This CDR3 reads CASSQDLQGAGYTF. Written as DNA, the CDR3 is TGTGCCAGCAGCCAAGATCTACAGGGGGCTGGCTACACCTTC.

This clonotype appeared a few times. The rearrangement links TRBV27 to TRBJ2-3, with TRBD1 matching 11 bases. Trimming took 1 base from V and 3 from J; bases not matched to a gene: 3. Germline CDR1 and CDR2: MNHEY and SMNVEV (reference sequence). CDR3 size: 16 residues. The CDR3 sequence is CASSLFGQGATDTQYF. The DNA for the CDR3 is TGTGCCAGCAGTTTATTCGGACAGGGGGCTACAGATACGCAGTATTTT.

This clonotype was seen only a few times. The chain is built from TRBV18 and TRBJ2-3; D perhaps matches TRBD2 (5 bases). V was pared by 0 bases and J by 5 bases, with 15 bases between. In germline, CDR1 is KGHSH, CDR2 LQKENI. The CDR3 is 16 amino acids. CDR3 loop: CASSPPKLGVGDTQYF. CDR3 bases: TGTGCCAGCTCACCACCCAAACTAGGAGTGGGAGATACGCAGTATTTT.

Points on this clonotype: The junction departs from the called germline gene at one end, perhaps through a read error. V is TRBV3-1 and J is TRBJ2-7; D is ambiguous. CDR3 length equals 14 residues. The germline V gene encodes CDR1 LGHDT and CDR2 YNNKEL (reference sequence). The CDR3 region is CASSQARQPYEQYF. The CDR3 DNA reads TGTGCCAGCAGCCAAGCACGGCAGCCCTACGAGCAATACTTC.